This TCR beta chain was identified during a study of blood T cell repertoires in COVID-19. In the study overall: T cells, B-cell-depleted T cells, or PBMCs supplied cDNA or gDNA.

CDR1 is SGHTA and CDR2 is FQGNSA in the germline V gene. Trimming cost V 0 bases and J 6 bases; bases outside gene matches: 4. The CDR3 consists of 15 residues. Per the study methods: The authors estimated nucleated cell counts from reference gene primer amplification. This table comes from immunoSEQ multiplex PCR, and its TCRdb copy is limited to in-frame clones, with some not included. D and trimming come from the DNA, and the V and J calls and clone size come from that table. The profile covers roughly 56,000 clones, with approximately 86% appearing a single time and roughly 15% taken by the ten largest.

The V gene is TRBV7-2, the J gene TRBJ1-2; TRBD1 agrees at 10 bases. What was sequenced was peripheral blood. This TCR was recovered from a human donor in a cohort sampled during active COVID-19. Here the CDR3 DNA reads TGTGCCAGCAGCTTAGCGATGACAGGGGGCGATGGCTACACCTTC. Translating it yields CASSLAMTGGDGYTF.